This T cell receptor beta chain was recovered during a study of chemoradiotherapy in HPV16-positive cancers. Broader study findings: HPV-responsive T-cell expansion during chemoradiotherapy was linked to improved recurrence-free survival in HPV16-positive patients. The functional HPV-specific definition rests on just two HPV16-positive patients. Candidate HPV-specific clones and E7-related TCR motifs grew in tumor during treatment.

Trimming stripped 4 bases from V and 0 bases from J, with 6 bases between. Germline V gives CDR1 LNHDA, CDR2 SQIVND (reference sequence). This CDR3 is built from 13 residues. Using immunoSEQ multiplex PCR, the repertoire was profiled, and TCRdb retains in-frame clones only, with some absent. The repertoire holds about 13,000 clones, with about 85% as singletons. A note on this clone: The antigen is not known.

The chain is built from TRBV19 and TRBJ1-1; no reliable D call. The clonotype comes from a human donor with HPV-associated anogenital cancer. The sample consisted of blood, taken from a patient who underwent chemoradiotherapy. In DNA, the CDR3 is TGTGCCAGTAGTACCACATTGAACACTGAAGCTTTCTTT. Its translation is CASSTTLNTEAFF.